This T cell receptor (beta chain) was profiled in a study of cytomegalovirus exposure and HLA in healthy donors. Looking at the study overall: As released early, the data held 70 million to 100 million unique TCRs from HLA-typed donors.

The ends lost 6 bases at V and 3 bases at J; junction bases unmatched: 10. The CDR3 covers 16 residues. CDR1 is MDHEN, CDR2 SYDVKM, per germline. The PCR was carried out with 60 Vbeta primers and 13 Jbeta primers. Assay: immunoSEQ multiplex PCR; the TCRdb copy retains only in-frame clones and omits some. Of 150,000 to 200,000 clones in the sample, 70% were seen once. The chain combines TRBV28 with TRBJ1-4; the match to TRBD1 covers 7 bases. This clonotype originated in a man in his late teens or twenties in good health and CMV-seropositive. Sequenced: PBMCs. The CDR3 sequence: CASSFSRTGSNEKLFF. DNA of the CDR3: TGTGCCAGCAGCTTCTCCCGGACAGGATCTAATGAAAAACTGTTTTTT. Complete variable domain (other parts from reference TRBV28 and TRBJ1-4): DVKVTQSSRYLVKRTGEKVFLECVQDMDHENMFWYRQDPGLGLRLIYFSYDVKMKEKGDIPEGYSVSREKKERFSLILESASTNQTSMYLCASSFSRTGSNEKLFFGSGTQLSVL.